This T cell receptor beta chain was observed in a study of blood T cell repertoires in COVID-19 (TCRdb year 2020). As for the study more broadly: Collaborator samples came from the United States, Italy and Spain and covered acute and convalescent phases of COVID-19. The material from the prospective study consisted of cDNA or gDNA derived from T cells, B-cell-depleted T cells, or PBMCs. Deeply sampled blood TCRbeta repertoires from subjects exposed to, actively infected with, or recovered from COVID-19 were included in the dataset. The repertoires were made available in a free public database intended to serve as a resource for research on the immune response to SARS-CoV-2. The samples were drawn from two sources: the first 160 participants of the ongoing ImmuneRACE study, and fewer than 1,500 subjects contributed by 6 global collaborators. The sample metadata nearly always contained a de-identified subject ID, COVID-19 status, age in years and sex. Where HLA class I and class II types were available, the types were taken from metadata supplied by the sample provider, not from assay-based typing. What the study reported, not specific to this receptor: The quantity of clinical and demographic metadata differed by source and by participant and was supplied without curation.

The immunoSEQ Assay, a bias-controlled multiplex PCR, was used to amplify TCRbeta CDR3 regions from genomic DNA. As for the original processing: Within the assay, amplification of reference gene primers was used to estimate how many nucleated cells each sample contained. Sequence reads were collapsed and filtered to measure the absolute abundance of every unique TCRbeta CDR3 rearrangement. For each sample, productive Simpson clonality was calculated as the square root of Simpson's diversity index over productive rearrangements. Sourced from immuneACCESS, this table was stored by TCRdb with only in-frame sequences that have V and J called. A share of the clones is absent; for the studies checked, an unresolved V gene accounts for under half, and the remainder has no known explanation. The V and J calls and clone size come from that table; D and trimming were worked out from the DNA. Across this sample there are 55,000 to 70,000 clones, with about four fifths seen only once. The ten largest clones represent about 22% of the sample.

Trimming accounts for 6 bases at V and 6 bases at J, while the number of junction bases matched to no gene is 6. From the germline V gene, CDR1 is KGHSH and CDR2 is LQKENI. The CDR3 measures 13 amino acids from cysteine to phenylalanine. The only DNA kept is the CDR3, 39 bases in frame from the first base. To note about this clone: Which antigen it targets is not known. Base qualities are not at hand, and no much larger clone is one base apart.

The collaborating institutions used their own protocols to collect whole blood in K2EDTA tubes. For TCRbeta analysis, collaborators shipped samples in one of three forms: frozen whole blood, isolated PBMCs, or DNA extracted from either of those sample types. Sample: peripheral blood. The clonotype comes from a woman aged 55-70 years with acute or convalescent COVID-19. The rearrangement combines TRBV18 with TRBJ2-7; 9 middle bases align to TRBD1. The CDR3 region reads CASSGTGTSEQYF. The DNA sequence is TGTGCCAGCTCTGGGACAGGGACTTCCGAGCAGTACTTC.